These 26 T cell receptor beta chains came from one sample sequenced in a study of blood T cell repertoires in COVID-19. Sequencing was performed with immunoSEQ multiplex PCR; in TCRdb, only in-frame clones are kept and a portion is missing. This table has about 42,000 clones, more than 70% appearing once. The specimen sequenced was peripheral blood. The receptors derive from a human donor in a cohort sampled during active COVID-19.

The V call is TRBV7-3, the J call TRBJ2-3; D might be TRBD2 (6 bases). Germline values: CDR1 SGHTA, CDR2 FQGTGA. The CDR3 is made up of 15 amino acids. V was trimmed by 5 bases and J by 2 bases, leaving 14 bases between them. CDR3 region: CASSAGTSSTDTQYF. In DNA, the CDR3 is TGTGCCAGCAGCGCCGGGACTTCTTCCACAGATACGCAGTATTTT.

The sample holds a few counts of this clone. The chain combines TRBV10-3 with TRBJ2-7, with 11 bases identical to TRBD1. The CDR3 has 15 amino acids. CDR1 is ENHRY and CDR2 is SYGVKD in the germline V gene. J lost 5 bases, V lost 6 bases, and 9 bases had no gene match. The chain's CDR3 is CAISEQDRGQDEQYF. For the CDR3, the DNA is TGTGCCATCAGCGAGCAGGACAGGGGGCAAGACGAGCAGTACTTC.

V gene TRBV28 combines with J gene TRBJ1-1; D may be TRBD1 (5 bases). The V gene lost 6 bases and the J gene lost 4 bases, with 9 bases spanning the gap. This CDR3 region has 12 residues. The germline CDR1 and CDR2 sequences are MDHEN and SYDVKM. CDR3 residues: CASSREGTEAFF. In nucleotides, the CDR3 is TGTGCCAGCAGCAGGGAGGGCACTGAAGCTTTCTTT.

The chain uses TRBV4-3 and TRBJ1-1, with unresolved D. This CDR3 spans 14 amino acids. V was shortened by 1 base and J by 2 bases, with 8 bases between the two germline ends. The germline gives CDR1 LGHNA, CDR2 YSLEER. The CDR3: CASSQGPGNTEAFF. CDR3 in DNA: TGCGCCAGCAGCCAAGGACCAGGAAACACTGAAGCTTTCTTT.

This chain links TRBV21-1 with TRBJ2-2; the listed D gene, TRBD2, was not tested against the DNA. TRBV21-1 is annotated as a pseudogene. The CDR3 runs 18 residues. CDR3 nucleotides: TGTGCCAGCAGCAAACATCCCGACTACCATCCGAACACCGGGGAGCTGTTTTTT. This codes for CASSKHPDYHPNTGELFF.

This chain connects TRBV3-1 (or the pseudogene TRBV3-2) to TRBJ1-1, with D tentatively TRBD1 (5 bases). Germline V CDR1 and CDR2: LGHDT, YNNKEL (reference sequence). Trimming took 1 base from V and 4 from J, leaving 10 bases between them. The length of the CDR3 is 14 residues. The CDR3 sequence is CASSQVDGATEAFF. Written as DNA, the CDR3 is TGTGCCAGCAGCCAAGTGGATGGGGCCACTGAAGCTTTCTTT.

Turning to this clone: Germline and junction disagree at one end, which may indicate a read error. This sequence joins TRBV6-1 and TRBJ1-2, with D perhaps matching TRBD1 (6 bases). The CDR3 consists of 11 residues. Germline lookup yields CDR1 MNHNS and CDR2 SASEGT. CDR3 amino acids: CASSESLAGAF. DNA of the CDR3: TGTGCCAGCAGTGAATCTTTGGCAGGGGCCTTC.

This chain uses TRBV7-9 with TRBJ1-2, with a weak D call TRBD1 (5 bases). Looked up from germline, CDR1 is SEHNR and CDR2 is FQNEAQ (reference sequence). Trimming took off 0 bases at V and 4 bases at J, with 6 bases between the two ends. The CDR3 length is 13 residues. The CDR3 DNA sequence: TGTGCCAGCAGCTTAGCGGACACCTATGGCTACACCTTC. Residues: CASSLADTYGYTF.

V usage is TRBV2 and J usage is TRBJ2-1, with D unresolved. Germline V lookup: CDR1 SNHLY, CDR2 FYNNEI. The CDR3 spans 13 residues. The V gene lost 7 bases and the J gene lost 5 bases, with 12 bases spanning the gap. The CDR3, as DNA: TGTGCCAGCATGTATGTGGGCCACAATGAGCAGTTCTTC. Its translation is CASMYVGHNEQFF.

The rearrangement uses TRBV10-3 and TRBJ1-5; D uncertain. The CDR3 is made up of 14 amino acids. V was pared by 3 bases and J by 5 bases, with 11 bases between. Germline CDR1 and CDR2: ENHRY and SYGVKD. CDR3 sequence (DNA): TGTGCCATCAGTGACGGGAATGCCCATCAGCCCCAGCATTTT. Amino acid sequence: CAISDGNAHQPQHF.

This chain links TRBV4-1 with TRBJ1-1, with 7 bases identical to TRBD1. Per the germline V gene, CDR1 is MGHRA and CDR2 is YSYEKL. Unmatched junction bases numbered 7, after V lost 1 base and J lost 5 bases. This CDR3 spans 15 amino acids. Here the CDR3 DNA reads TGCGCCAGCAGCCAAGTGTTACAGGGGAGGACTGAAGCTTTCTTT. Translated, it gives CASSQVLQGRTEAFF.

This clone was seen a few times. J is TRBJ2-5 and V is TRBV4-2, with 8 bases matching TRBD2. With V trimmed by 0 bases and J by 2 bases, 11 bases remained unmatched. The CDR3 spans 18 residues. From germline, CDR1 is LGHNA and CDR2 YNFKEQ. This CDR3 is CASSQEFRIAGSQETQYF. The CDR3 DNA reads as TGTGCCAGCAGCCAAGAGTTCCGAATAGCGGGGAGTCAAGAGACCCAGTACTTC.

V and J are TRBV4-1 and TRBJ2-2, with 10 bases aligning to TRBD2. V lost 3 bases and J lost 1; bases outside the gene matches: 5. CDR3 length: 17 residues. Germline V gene data show CDR1 as MGHRA and CDR2 as YSYEKL. Written as DNA, the CDR3 is TGCGCCAGCAGCCATCTCACTAGCGGGGTGAACACCGGGGAGCTGTTTTTT. Its translation is CASSHLTSGVNTGELFF.

The chain combines TRBV14 with TRBJ2-2; the match to TRBD2 covers 10 bases. Germline CDR1 SGHDN, CDR2 FVKESK. With 4 bases clipped from V and 0 bases from J, the junction kept 5 bases outside the gene matches. The CDR3 spans 17 residues. CDR3: CASSPKGLATNTGELFF. CDR3 in DNA: TGTGCCAGCAGCCCGAAGGGACTAGCGACGAACACCGGGGAGCTGTTTTTT.

This clone was seen a few times. V usage is TRBV7-9 and J usage is TRBJ2-7; TRBD1 agrees at 9 bases. With V trimmed by 5 bases and J by 6 bases, 11 bases remained unmatched. Looked up from germline, CDR1 is SEHNR and CDR2 is FQNEAQ (reference sequence). CDR3 length: 15 amino acids. CDR3: CASSHSGTGLREQYF. The CDR3 nucleotides read TGTGCCAGCAGCCACAGCGGGACAGGGCTTCGCGAGCAGTACTTC. The full variable domain, in which reference TRBV7-9 and TRBJ2-7 provide the parts outside the CDR3, is DTGVSQNPRHKITKRGQNVTFRCDPISEHNRLYWYRQTLGQGPEFLTYFQNEAQLEKSRLLSDRFSAERPKGSFSTLEIQRTEQGDSAMYLCASSHSGTGLREQYFGPGTRLTVT.

This clone was seen more than once but under ten times. The V call is TRBV5-5, the J call TRBJ1-2; 7 bases fit TRBD1. Germline CDR1 is SGHKS and CDR2 is YYEKEE (reference sequence). V lost 0 bases, J lost 5 bases, and 7 bases stayed unmatched. CDR3 size: 15 residues. CDR3 nucleotide sequence: TGTGCCAGCAGCTTGGAGGGGGACAGCTCTTATGGCTACACCTTC. Amino acids: CASSLEGDSSYGYTF.

The chain joins TRBV18 to TRBJ1-1, with D hard to call. Germline CDR1 and CDR2: KGHSH and LQKENI. V dropped 1 base and J dropped 8 bases, with 11 bases sitting between them. The CDR3 is 13 amino acids. DNA for the CDR3: TGTGCCAGCTCACCACAGGGCCGCGGGGAAGCTTTCTTT. Residues: CASSPQGRGEAFF. The variable domain in full, completed from reference TRBV18 and TRBJ1-1, reads NAGVMQNPRHLVRRRGQEARLRCSPMKGHSHVYWYRQLPEEGLKFMVYLQKENIIDESGMPKERFSAEFPKEGPSILRIQQVVRGDSAAYFCASSPQGRGEAFFGQGTRLTVV.

The CDR3 is CSVGQGSNEQFF. Written as DNA, the CDR3 is TGCAGCGTGGGACAGGGGTCAAATGAGCAGTTCTTC. The J gene is TRBJ2-1, the V gene TRBV29-1; 10 bases fit TRBD1. The CDR3 consists of 12 residues. Germline assignment: CDR1 SQVTM and CDR2 ANQGSEA. J was trimmed by 7 bases and V by 6 bases; bases with no gene match: 3.

This clone was detected once. The gene calls are TRBV7-9 and TRBJ2-7; D is possibly TRBD2 (6 bases). This CDR3 region has 14 residues. The germline CDR1 and CDR2 sequences are SEHNR and FQNEAQ (reference sequence). V shed 1 base and J shed 6 bases, with 13 bases lying between them. The CDR3 DNA follows: TGTGCCAGCAGCTTAGGGGGCGGGACGGGCGAGCAGTACTTC. This translates into CASSLGGGTGEQYF.

This chain connects TRBV3-1 (or the pseudogene TRBV3-2) to TRBJ2-1; tentative D call: TRBD1 (6 bases). CDR1 LGHDT and CDR2 YNNKEL come from the germline V gene (reference sequence). Trimming removed 4 bases from V and 9 bases from J, with 19 bases in between. The CDR3 consists of 15 residues. This CDR3 is CASSRRHRESGEQFF. The CDR3 nucleotides are TGTGCCAGCAGCCGGAGACACAGGGAGTCAGGTGAGCAGTTCTTC.

The chain links TRBV29-1 to TRBJ2-7, with 7 bases aligning to TRBD1. The V gene's germline CDR1 is SQVTM and CDR2 ANQGSEA. With V trimmed by 1 base and J by 5 bases, 5 bases remained unmatched. This CDR3 comprises 13 residues. The CDR3 spells CSVEATQGNEQYF. Written as DNA, the CDR3 is TGCAGCGTTGAAGCAACACAGGGGAACGAGCAGTACTTC.

The J gene is TRBJ2-5, the V gene TRBV6-5, with TRBD2 matching 9 bases. The CDR3 has 16 residues. The V and J ends lost 0 bases and 6 bases, in that order; junction bases with no gene match: 8. From germline, CDR1 is MNHEY and CDR2 SVGAGI. In DNA form, the CDR3 reads TGTGCCAGCAGTTACTCCTTTCTGCGGGGGGGGCAGACCCAGTACTTC. It is translated as CASSYSFLRGGQTQYF.

The rearrangement uses TRBV7-2 and TRBJ2-1, with 9 bases lining up with TRBD1. This CDR3 is built from 15 residues. Germline-derived CDR1 and CDR2 are SGHTA and FQGNSA. V lost 5 bases and J lost 3; bases outside the gene matches: 5. The CDR3 protein is CASSLDRGSYNEQFF. The CDR3 coding sequence is TGTGCCAGCAGCCTTGACAGGGGGAGCTACAATGAGCAGTTCTTC.

The chain employs TRBV7-2 and TRBJ2-7; no firm D call. The CDR3 extends over 13 amino acids. V dropped 5 bases and J dropped 0 bases, with 8 bases sitting between them. CDR1 is SGHTA, CDR2 FQGNSA, per germline. CDR3 residues: CASSQRSSYEQYF. Written as DNA, the CDR3 is TGTGCCAGCAGCCAAAGGAGCTCCTACGAGCAGTACTTC.

This chain joins TRBV6-5 and TRBJ1-2; 9 positions match TRBD1. Trimming at V came to 6 bases and at J to 6 bases, leaving 11 bases not matched to a gene. CDR3 length: 15 residues. Germline V gene lookup returns CDR1 MNHEY and CDR2 SVGAGI. The CDR3 nucleotides read TGTGCCAGCAGAAGGCCGGGACAGGGACATGATGGCTACACCTTC. Its protein product is CASRRPGQGHDGYTF.

The chain links TRBV29-1 to TRBJ2-1; 7 bases are shared with TRBD1. The CDR3 is made up of 12 amino acids. V gave up 8 bases and J gave up 8 bases; unmatched junction bases: 9. Germline loops: CDR1 SQVTM, CDR2 ANQGSEA. CDR3 region: CSSRDSLYEQFF. In nucleotides, the CDR3 is TGCAGCTCGAGGGACAGCCTCTATGAGCAGTTCTTC.